This TCR beta chain was sequenced in a study of T cell repertoires in cytomegalovirus infection. MiXCR, run by TCRdb on the reads, gives a single entry per CDR3 protein. The sample yields 450,000 to 550,000 distinct CDR3 sequences, under 45% seen once. There are a few counts of this clonotype. The antigen remains unidentified. The germline V gene encodes CDR1 SGHTA and CDR2 FQGNSA. Trimming pared 2 bases from V and 5 bases from J, leaving 14 bases between. The CDR3 is 15 amino acids. The sample in question was cultured PBMCs, obtained from culture after CMV antigen stimulation. The rearrangement links TRBV7-2 to TRBJ2-3; possible D gene TRBD2, 7 bases. The receptor was derived from a human donor in good health (CMV status not recorded). Some clones in this sample may be carry-over from other donors' samples. The chain's CDR3 is CASSLMPGEGDTQYF. The CDR3 nucleotides read TGTGCCAGCAGCTTAATGCCAGGGGAGGGAGATACGCAGTATTTT.